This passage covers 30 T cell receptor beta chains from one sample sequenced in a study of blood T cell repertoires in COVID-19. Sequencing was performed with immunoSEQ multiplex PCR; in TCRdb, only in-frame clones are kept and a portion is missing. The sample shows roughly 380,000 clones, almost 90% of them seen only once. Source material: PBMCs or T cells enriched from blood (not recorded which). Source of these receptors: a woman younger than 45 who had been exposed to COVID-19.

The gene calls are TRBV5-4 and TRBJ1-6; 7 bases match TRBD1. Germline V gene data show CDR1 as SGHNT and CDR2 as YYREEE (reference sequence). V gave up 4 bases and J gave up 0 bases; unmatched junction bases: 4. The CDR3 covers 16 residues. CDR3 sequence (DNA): TGTGCCAGCAGCCCAGGGGGGAGCTCCTATAATTCACCCCTCCACTTT. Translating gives CASSPGGSSYNSPLHF.

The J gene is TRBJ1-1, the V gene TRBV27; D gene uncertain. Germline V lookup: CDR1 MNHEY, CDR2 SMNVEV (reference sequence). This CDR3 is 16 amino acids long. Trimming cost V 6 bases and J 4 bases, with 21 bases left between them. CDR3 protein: CASSRVWVSGSTEAFF. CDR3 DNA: TGTGCCAGCAGCCGAGTGTGGGTAAGCGGTTCCACTGAAGCTTTCTTT.

CDR3 DNA: TGTGCCACCAGCCGAGGTGGGGAGACCCAGTACTTC. This encodes CATSRGGETQYF. The J gene is TRBJ2-5, the V gene TRBV24-1; D gene uncertain. The V gene lost 7 bases and the J gene lost 5 bases, with 10 bases spanning the gap. Germline loops: CDR1 KGHDR, CDR2 SFDVKD. This CDR3 has 12 amino acids.

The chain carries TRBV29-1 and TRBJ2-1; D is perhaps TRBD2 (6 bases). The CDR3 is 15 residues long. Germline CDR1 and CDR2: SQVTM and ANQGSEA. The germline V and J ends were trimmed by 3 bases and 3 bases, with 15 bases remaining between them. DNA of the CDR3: TGCAGCGTTGATTCCGGGACTGGATTCTACAATGAGCAGTTCTTC. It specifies CSVDSGTGFYNEQFF.

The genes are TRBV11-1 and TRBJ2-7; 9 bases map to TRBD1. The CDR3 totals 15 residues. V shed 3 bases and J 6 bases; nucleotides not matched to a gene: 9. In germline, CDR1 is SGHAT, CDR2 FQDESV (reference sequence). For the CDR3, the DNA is TGTGCCAGCAGCTTTGGAGAAACAGGGGGCCTCGAGCAGTACTTC. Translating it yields CASSFGETGGLEQYF. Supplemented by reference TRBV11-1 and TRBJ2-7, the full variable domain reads EAEVAQSPRYKITEKSQAVAFWCDPISGHATLYWYRQILGQGPELLVQFQDESVVDDSQLPKDRFSAERLKGVDSTLKIQPAELGDSAMYLCASSFGETGGLEQYFGPGTRLTVT.

CDR3 region: CASSQVALEGDEQFF. The CDR3 nucleotides are TGCGCCAGCAGCCAAGTGGCGCTGGAGGGTGATGAGCAGTTCTTC. The chain couples TRBV4-1 to TRBJ2-1; tentative D call: TRBD2 (6 bases). Germline V gene sequence: CDR1 MGHRA, CDR2 YSYEKL. Deletions cut 1 base from V and 8 bases from J, with 15 bases between. The CDR3 totals 15 residues.

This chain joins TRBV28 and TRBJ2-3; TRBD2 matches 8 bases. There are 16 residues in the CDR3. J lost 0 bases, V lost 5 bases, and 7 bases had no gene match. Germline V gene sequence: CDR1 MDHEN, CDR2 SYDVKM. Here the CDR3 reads CASSALADHSTDTQYF. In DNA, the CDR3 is TGTGCCAGCAGTGCACTAGCGGACCATAGCACAGATACGCAGTATTTT.

CDR3 amino acids: CASSYGTDRSNYGYTF. CDR3 sequence (DNA): TGTGCCAGCAGTTACGGGACGGACAGAAGTAACTATGGCTACACCTTC. The J gene is TRBJ1-2, the V gene TRBV6-5; D perhaps matches TRBD1 (6 bases). The CDR3 length is 16 residues. V dropped 2 bases and J dropped 1 base, with 14 bases sitting between them. Per the germline V gene, CDR1 is MNHEY and CDR2 is SVGAGI.

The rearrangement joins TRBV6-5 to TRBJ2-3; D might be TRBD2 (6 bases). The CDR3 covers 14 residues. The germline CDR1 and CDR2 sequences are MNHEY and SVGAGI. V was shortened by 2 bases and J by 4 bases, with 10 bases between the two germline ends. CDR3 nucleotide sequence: TGTGCCAGCAGTTACGCAAGACTAGCAGATACGCAGTATTTT. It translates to CASSYARLADTQYF.

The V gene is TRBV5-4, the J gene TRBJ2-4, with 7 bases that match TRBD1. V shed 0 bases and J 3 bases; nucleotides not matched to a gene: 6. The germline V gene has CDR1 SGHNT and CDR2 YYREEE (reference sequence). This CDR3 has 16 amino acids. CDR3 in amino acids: CASSLGGGLDKNIQYF. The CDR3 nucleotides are TGTGCCAGCAGCTTGGGAGGGGGCTTGGACAAAAACATTCAGTACTTC.

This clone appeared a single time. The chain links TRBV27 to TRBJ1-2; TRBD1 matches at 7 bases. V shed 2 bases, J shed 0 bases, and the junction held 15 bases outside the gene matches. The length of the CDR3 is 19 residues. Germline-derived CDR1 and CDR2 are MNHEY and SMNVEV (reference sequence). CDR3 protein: CASSLTAGGGPRANYGYTF. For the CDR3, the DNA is TGTGCCAGCAGTTTAACGGCAGGGGGAGGCCCGAGAGCTAACTATGGCTACACCTTC.

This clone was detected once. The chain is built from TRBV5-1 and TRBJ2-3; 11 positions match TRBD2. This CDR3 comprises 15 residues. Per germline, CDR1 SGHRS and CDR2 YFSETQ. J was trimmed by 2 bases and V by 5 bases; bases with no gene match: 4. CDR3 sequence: CASRPGLADTDTQYF. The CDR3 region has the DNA TGCGCCAGCAGACCGGGACTAGCGGACACAGATACGCAGTATTTT.

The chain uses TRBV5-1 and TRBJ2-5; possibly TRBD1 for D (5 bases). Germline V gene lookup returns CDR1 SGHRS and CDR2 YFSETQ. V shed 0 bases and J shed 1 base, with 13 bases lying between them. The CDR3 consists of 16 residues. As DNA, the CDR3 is TGCGCCAGCAGCTTGGGGCCACAAGGGGTCCAAGAGACCCAGTACTTC. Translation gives CASSLGPQGVQETQYF.

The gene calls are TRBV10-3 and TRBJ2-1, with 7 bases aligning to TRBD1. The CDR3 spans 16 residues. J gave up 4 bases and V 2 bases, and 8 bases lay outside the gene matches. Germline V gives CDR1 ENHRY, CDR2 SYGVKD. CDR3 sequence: CAISEPIGTDYNEQFF. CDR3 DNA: TGTGCCATCAGTGAGCCGATCGGGACAGATTACAATGAGCAGTTCTTC.

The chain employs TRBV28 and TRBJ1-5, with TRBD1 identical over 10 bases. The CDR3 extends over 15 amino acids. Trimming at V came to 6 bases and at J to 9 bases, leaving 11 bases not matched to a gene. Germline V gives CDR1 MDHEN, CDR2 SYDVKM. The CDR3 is CASRLTGGPGGPQHF. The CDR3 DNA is TGTGCCAGCAGACTGACAGGGGGCCCCGGCGGGCCCCAGCATTTT.

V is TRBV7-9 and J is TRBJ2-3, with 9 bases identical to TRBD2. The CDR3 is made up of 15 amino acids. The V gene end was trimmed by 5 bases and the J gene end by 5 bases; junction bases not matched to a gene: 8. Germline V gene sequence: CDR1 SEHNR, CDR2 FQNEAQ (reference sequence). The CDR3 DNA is TGTGCCAGCAGCCCCTCTGCGGGAGGGCTAGATACGCAGTATTTT. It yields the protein CASSPSAGGLDTQYF.

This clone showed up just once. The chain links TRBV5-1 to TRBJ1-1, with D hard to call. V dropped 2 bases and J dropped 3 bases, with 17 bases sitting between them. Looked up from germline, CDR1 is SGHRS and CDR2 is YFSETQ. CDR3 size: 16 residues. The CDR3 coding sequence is TGCGCCAGCAGCTTAGAAGGGATCGGGGTTGACACTGAAGCTTTCTTT. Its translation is CASSLEGIGVDTEAFF.

Written as DNA, the CDR3 is TGTGCCAGTAGTTCCGGGACTAGTCGCGATGAGCAGTTCTTC. It encodes CASSSGTSRDEQFF. The rearrangement uses TRBV19 and TRBJ2-1; 8 bases agree with TRBD2. Germline loops: CDR1 LNHDA, CDR2 SQIVND (reference sequence). The V segment lost 5 bases and the J segment 8 bases; nucleotides outside the gene matches: 8. The CDR3 consists of 14 residues.

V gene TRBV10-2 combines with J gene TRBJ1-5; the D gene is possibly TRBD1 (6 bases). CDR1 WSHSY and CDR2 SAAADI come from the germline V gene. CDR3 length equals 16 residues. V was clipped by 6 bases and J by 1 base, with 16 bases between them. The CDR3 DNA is TGCGCCAGCAGCGAAGGGGGTACGGGGAGCAATCAGCCCCAGCATTTT. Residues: CASSEGGTGSNQPQHF.

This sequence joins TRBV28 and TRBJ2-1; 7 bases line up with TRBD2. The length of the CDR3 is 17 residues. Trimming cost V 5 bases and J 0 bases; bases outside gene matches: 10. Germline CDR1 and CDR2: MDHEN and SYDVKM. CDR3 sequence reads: CASSPSDERGSYNEQFF. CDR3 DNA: TGTGCCAGCAGTCCCTCCGATGAGCGGGGCTCCTACAATGAGCAGTTCTTC.

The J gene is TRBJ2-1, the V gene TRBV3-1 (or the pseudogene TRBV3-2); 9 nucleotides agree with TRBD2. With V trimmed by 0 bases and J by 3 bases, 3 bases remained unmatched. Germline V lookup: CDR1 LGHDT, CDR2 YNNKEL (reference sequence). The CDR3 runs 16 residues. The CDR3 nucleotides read TGTGCCAGCAGCCAAGAGGGTAGCGGGAGCTACAATGAGCAGTTCTTC. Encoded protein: CASSQEGSGSYNEQFF.

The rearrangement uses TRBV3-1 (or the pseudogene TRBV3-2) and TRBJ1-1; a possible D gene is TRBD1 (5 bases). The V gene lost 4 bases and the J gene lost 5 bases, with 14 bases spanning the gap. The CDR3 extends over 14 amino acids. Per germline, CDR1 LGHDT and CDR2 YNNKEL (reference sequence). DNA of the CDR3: TGTGCCAGCAGCCCTGGCAGGGTTCATACTGAAGCTTTCTTT. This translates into CASSPGRVHTEAFF.

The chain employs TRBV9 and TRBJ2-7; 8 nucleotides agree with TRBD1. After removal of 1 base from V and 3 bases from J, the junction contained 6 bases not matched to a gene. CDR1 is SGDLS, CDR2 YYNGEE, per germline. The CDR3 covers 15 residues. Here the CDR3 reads CASSVTGTGDYEQYF. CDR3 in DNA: TGTGCCAGCAGCGTAACCGGGACAGGAGACTACGAGCAGTACTTC.

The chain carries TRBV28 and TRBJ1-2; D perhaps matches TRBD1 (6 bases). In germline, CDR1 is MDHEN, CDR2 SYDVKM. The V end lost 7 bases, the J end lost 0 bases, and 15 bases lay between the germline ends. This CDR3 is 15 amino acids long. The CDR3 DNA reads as TGTGCCAGCAATCTCCAGGGGTTAGCTAACTATGGCTACACCTTC. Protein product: CASNLQGLANYGYTF.

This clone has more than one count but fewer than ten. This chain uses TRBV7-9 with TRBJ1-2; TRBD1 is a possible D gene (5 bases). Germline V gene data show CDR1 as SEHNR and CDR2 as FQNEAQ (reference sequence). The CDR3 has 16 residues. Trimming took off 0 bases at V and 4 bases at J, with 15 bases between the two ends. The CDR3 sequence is CASSLADSQVRYGYTF. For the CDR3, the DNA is TGTGCCAGCAGCTTAGCCGACAGCCAGGTACGCTATGGCTACACCTTC. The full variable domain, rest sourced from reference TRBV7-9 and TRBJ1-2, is DTGVSQNPRHKITKRGQNVTFRCDPISEHNRLYWYRQTLGQGPEFLTYFQNEAQLEKSRLLSDRFSAERPKGSFSTLEIQRTEQGDSAMYLCASSLADSQVRYGYTFGSGTRLTVV.

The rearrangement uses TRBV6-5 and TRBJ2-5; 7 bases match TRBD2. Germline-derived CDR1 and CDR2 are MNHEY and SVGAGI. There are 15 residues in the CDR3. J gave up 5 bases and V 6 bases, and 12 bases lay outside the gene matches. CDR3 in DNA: TGTGCCAGCAGACGGGAGGTGGAACTTAGGGAGACCCAGTACTTC. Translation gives CASRREVELRETQYF.

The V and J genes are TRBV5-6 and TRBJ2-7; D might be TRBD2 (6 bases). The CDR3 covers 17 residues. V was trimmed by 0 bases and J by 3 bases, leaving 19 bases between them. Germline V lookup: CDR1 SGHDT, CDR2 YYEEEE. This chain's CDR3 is CASSLVFWTTEYYEQYF. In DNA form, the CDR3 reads TGTGCCAGCAGCTTGGTGTTTTGGACTACCGAGTACTACGAGCAGTACTTC. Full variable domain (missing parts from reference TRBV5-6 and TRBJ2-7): DAGVTQSPTHLIKTRGQQVTLRCSPKSGHDTVSWYQQALGQGPQFIFQYYEEEERQRGNFPDRFSGHQFPNYSSELNVNALLLGDSALYLCASSLVFWTTEYYEQYFGPGTRLTVT.

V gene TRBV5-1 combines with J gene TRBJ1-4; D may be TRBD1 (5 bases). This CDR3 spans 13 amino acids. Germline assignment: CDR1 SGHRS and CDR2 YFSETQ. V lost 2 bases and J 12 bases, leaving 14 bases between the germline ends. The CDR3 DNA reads TGCGCCAGCAGCTTCGGCGGGGGTGCAGAACTGTTTTTT. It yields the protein CASSFGGGAELFF.

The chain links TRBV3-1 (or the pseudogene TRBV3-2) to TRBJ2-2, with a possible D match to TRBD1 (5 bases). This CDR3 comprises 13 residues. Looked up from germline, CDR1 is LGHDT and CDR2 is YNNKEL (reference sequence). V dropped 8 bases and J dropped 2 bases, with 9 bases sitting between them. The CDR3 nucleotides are TGTGCCAGCCAAAGGGGAAACACCGGGGAGCTGTTTTTT. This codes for CASQRGNTGELFF.

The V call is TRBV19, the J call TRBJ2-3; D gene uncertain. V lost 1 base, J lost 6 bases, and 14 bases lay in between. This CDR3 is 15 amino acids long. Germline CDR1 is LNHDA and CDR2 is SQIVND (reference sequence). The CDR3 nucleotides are TGTGCCAGTAGTATAGGTCCCACTCGCTTTGATACGCAGTATTTT. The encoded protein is CASSIGPTRFDTQYF.